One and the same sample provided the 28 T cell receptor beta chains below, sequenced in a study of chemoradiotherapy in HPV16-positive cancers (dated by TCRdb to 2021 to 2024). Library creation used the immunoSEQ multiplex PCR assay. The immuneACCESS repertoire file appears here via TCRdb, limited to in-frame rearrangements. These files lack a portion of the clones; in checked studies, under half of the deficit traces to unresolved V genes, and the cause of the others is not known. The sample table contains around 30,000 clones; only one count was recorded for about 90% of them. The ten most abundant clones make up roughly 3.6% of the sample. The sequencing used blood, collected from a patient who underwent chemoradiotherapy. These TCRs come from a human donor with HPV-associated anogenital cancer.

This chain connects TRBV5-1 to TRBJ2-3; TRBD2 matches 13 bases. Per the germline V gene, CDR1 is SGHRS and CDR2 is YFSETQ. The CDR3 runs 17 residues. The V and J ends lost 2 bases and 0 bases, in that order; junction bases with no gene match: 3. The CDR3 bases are TGCGCCAGCAGCTTTGGACTAGCGGGGGACAGCACAGATACGCAGTATTTT. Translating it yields CASSFGLAGDSTDTQYF.

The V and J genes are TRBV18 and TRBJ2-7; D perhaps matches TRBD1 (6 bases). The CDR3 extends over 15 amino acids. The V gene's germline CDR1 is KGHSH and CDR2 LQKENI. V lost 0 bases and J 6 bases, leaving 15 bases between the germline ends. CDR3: CASSPPGNRAGEQYF. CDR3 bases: TGTGCCAGCTCACCACCGGGGAACAGGGCGGGCGAGCAGTACTTC.

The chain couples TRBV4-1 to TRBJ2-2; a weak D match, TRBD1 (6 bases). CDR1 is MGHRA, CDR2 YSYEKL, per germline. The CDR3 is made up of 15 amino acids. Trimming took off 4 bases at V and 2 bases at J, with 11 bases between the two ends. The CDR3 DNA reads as TGCGCCAGCAGCCTGGGGGCGGTTAACACCGGGGAGCTGTTTTTT. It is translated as CASSLGAVNTGELFF.

CDR3 DNA sequence: TGTGCCAGCTCACTTGGACATGACTACGAGCAGTACTTC. Protein sequence: CASSLGHDYEQYF. The rearrangement joins TRBV18 to TRBJ2-7; TRBD1 might be the D (5 bases). This CDR3 is built from 13 residues. V lost 4 bases to trimming and J lost 3 bases, with 10 bases between them. CDR1 and CDR2 (germline): KGHSH, LQKENI. Based on the CDR3 plus reference TRBV18 and TRBJ2-7, the full variable domain is NAGVMQNPRHLVRRRGQEARLRCSPMKGHSHVYWYRQLPEEGLKFMVYLQKENIIDESGMPKERFSAEFPKEGPSILRIQQVVRGDSAAYFCASSLGHDYEQYFGPGTRLTVT.

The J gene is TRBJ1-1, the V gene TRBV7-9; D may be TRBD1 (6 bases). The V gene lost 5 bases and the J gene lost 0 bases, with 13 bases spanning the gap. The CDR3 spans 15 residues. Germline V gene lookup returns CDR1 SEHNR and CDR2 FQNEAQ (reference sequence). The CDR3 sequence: CASSRSRTVNTEAFF. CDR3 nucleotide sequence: TGTGCCAGCAGCAGATCCCGGACAGTGAACACTGAAGCTTTCTTT.

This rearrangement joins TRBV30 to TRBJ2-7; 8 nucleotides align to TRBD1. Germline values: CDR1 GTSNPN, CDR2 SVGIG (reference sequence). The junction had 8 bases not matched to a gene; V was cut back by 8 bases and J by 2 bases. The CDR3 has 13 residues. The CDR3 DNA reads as TGTGCCGGAAGGGGACAGGCGCCCTACGAGCAGTACTTC. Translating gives CAGRGQAPYEQYF.

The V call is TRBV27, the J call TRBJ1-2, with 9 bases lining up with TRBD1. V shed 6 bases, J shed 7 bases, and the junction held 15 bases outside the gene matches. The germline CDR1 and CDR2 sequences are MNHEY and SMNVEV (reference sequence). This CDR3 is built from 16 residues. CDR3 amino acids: CASRQFPGQGIGGYTF. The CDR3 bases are TGTGCCAGCAGACAGTTTCCGGGACAGGGAATTGGTGGCTACACCTTC.

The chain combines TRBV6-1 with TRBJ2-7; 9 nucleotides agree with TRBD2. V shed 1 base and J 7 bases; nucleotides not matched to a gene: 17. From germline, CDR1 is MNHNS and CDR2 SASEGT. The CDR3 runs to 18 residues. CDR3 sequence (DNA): TGTGCCAGCAGTGAAGTATTAACGTGGGAGCGGGGGGTAACGGAGCAGTACTTC. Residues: CASSEVLTWERGVTEQYF.

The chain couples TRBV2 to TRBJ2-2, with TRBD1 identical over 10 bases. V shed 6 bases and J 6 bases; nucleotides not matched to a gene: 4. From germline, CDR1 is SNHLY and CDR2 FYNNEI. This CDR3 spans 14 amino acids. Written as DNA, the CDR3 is TGTGCCAGCAGCCGGGACAGGGGCGCCGGGGAGCTGTTTTTT. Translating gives CASSRDRGAGELFF.

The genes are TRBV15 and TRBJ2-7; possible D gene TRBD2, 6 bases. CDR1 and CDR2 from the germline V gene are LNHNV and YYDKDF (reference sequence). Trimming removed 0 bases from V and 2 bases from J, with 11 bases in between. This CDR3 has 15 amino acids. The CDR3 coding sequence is TGTGCCACCAGCAGAGATCGGGGCGGGGCCTACGAGCAGTACTTC. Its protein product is CATSRDRGGAYEQYF.

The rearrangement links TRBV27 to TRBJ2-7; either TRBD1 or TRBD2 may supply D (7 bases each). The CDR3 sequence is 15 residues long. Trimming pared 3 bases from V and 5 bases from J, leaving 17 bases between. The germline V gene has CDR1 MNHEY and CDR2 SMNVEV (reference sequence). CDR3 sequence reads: CASSFGHRGGDEQYF. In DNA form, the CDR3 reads TGTGCCAGCAGTTTTGGGCACAGGGGAGGGGACGAGCAGTACTTC.

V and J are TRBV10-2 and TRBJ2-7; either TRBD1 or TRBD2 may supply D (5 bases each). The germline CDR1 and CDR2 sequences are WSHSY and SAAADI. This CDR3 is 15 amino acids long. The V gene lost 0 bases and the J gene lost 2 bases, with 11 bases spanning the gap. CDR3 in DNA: TGCGCCAGCAGTGAGTCGGGGGTCCCCCCCTACGAGCAGTACTTC. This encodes CASSESGVPPYEQYF.

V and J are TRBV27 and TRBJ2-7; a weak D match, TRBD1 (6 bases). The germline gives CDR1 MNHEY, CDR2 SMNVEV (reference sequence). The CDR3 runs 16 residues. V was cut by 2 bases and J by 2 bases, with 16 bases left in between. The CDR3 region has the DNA TGTGCCAGCAGTTTACGCCGGGACGGGACAACCTACGAGCAGTACTTC. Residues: CASSLRRDGTTYEQYF.

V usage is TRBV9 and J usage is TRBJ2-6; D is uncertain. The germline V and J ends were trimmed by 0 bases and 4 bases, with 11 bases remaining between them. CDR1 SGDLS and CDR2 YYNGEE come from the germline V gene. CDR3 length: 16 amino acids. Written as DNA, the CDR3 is TGTGCCAGCAGCGTAGACAAAAGGGTCGGGGCCAACGTCCTGACTTTC. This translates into CASSVDKRVGANVLTF.

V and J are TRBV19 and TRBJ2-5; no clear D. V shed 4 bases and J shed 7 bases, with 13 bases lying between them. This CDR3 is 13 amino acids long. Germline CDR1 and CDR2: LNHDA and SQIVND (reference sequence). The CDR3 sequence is CASSNNKDSTQYF. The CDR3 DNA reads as TGTGCCAGTAGTAACAACAAGGATTCGACCCAGTACTTC.

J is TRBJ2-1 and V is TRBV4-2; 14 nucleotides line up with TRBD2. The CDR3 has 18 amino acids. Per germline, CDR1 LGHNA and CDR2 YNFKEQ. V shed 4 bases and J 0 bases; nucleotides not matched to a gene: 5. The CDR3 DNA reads TGTGCCAGCAGCCTCCTGACTAGCGGGGGGGGCTCCTACAATGAGCAGTTCTTC. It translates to CASSLLTSGGGSYNEQFF.

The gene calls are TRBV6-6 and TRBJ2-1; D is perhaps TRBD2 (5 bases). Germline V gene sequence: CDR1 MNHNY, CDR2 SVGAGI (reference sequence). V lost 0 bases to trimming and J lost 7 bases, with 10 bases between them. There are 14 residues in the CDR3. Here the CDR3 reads CASSYSTTQNEQFF. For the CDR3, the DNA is TGTGCCAGCAGTTACTCGACTACCCAGAATGAGCAGTTCTTC.

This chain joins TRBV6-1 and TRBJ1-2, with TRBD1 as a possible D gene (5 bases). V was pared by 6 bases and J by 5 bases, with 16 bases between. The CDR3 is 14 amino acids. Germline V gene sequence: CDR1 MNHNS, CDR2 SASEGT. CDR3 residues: CASSASGVGYGYTF. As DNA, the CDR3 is TGTGCCAGCAGCGCGTCGGGGGTTGGGTATGGCTACACCTTC.

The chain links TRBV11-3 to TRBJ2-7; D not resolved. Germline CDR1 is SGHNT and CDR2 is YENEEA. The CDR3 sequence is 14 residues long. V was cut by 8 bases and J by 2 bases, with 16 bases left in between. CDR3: CASGHNKEPYEQYF. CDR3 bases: TGTGCCAGCGGCCATAATAAGGAGCCCTACGAGCAGTACTTC. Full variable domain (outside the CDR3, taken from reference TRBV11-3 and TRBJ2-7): EAGVVQSPRYKIIEKKQPVAFWCNPISGHNTLYWYLQNLGQGPELLIRYENEEAVDDSQLPKDRFSAERLKGVDSTLKIQPAELGDSAVYLCASGHNKEPYEQYFGPGTRLTVT.

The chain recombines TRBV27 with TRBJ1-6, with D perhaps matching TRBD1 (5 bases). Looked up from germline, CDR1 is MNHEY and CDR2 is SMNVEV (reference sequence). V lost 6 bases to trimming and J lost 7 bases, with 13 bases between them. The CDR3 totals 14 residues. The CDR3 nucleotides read TGTGCCAGCAGCCCTCGGGACTTGAATTCACCCCTCCACTTT. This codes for CASSPRDLNSPLHF.

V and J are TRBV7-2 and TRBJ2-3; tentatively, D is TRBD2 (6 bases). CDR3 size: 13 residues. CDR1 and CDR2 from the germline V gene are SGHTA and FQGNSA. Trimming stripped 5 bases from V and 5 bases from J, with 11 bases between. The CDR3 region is CASSPRRGDTQYF. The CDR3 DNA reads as TGTGCCAGCAGCCCCAGGAGGGGAGATACGCAGTATTTT. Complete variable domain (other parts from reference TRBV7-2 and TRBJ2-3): GAGVSQSPSNKVTEKGKDVELRCDPISGHTALYWYRQSLGQGLEFLIYFQGNSAPDKSGLPSDRFSAERTGGSVSTLTIQRTQQEDSAVYLCASSPRRGDTQYFGPGTRLTVL.

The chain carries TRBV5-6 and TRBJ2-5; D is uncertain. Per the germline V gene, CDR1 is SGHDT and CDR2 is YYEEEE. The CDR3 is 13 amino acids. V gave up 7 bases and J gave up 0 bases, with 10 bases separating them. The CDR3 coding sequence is TGTGCCAGCCGGCCGTGGTACCAAGAGACCCAGTACTTC. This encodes CASRPWYQETQYF.

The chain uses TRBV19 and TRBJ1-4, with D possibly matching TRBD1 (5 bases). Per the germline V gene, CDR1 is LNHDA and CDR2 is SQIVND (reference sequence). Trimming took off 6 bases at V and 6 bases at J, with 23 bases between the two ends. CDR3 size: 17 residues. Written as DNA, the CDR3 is TGTGCCAGTAGACCCGGGACCGGTTATTTCAAACATGAAAAACTGTTTTTT. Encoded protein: CASRPGTGYFKHEKLFF. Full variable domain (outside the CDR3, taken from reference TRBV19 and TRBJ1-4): DGGITQSPKYLFRKEGQNVTLSCEQNLNHDAMYWYRQDPGQGLRLIYYSQIVNDFQKGDIAEGYSVSREKKESFPLTVTSAQKNPTAFYLCASRPGTGYFKHEKLFFGSGTQLSVL.

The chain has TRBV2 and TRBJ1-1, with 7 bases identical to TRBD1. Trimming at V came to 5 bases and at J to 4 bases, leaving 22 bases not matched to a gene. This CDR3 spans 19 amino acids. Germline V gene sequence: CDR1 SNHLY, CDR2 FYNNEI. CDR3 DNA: TGTGCCAGCAGTAACCCTCGGACAGGACATAGGGTGGTGAGCACTGAAGCTTTCTTT. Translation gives CASSNPRTGHRVVSTEAFF.

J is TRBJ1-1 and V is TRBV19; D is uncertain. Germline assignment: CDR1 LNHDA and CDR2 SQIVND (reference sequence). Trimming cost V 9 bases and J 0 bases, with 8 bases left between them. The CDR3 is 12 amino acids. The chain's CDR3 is CASKNLNTEAFF. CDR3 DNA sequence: TGTGCCAGCAAAAACTTGAACACTGAAGCTTTCTTT.

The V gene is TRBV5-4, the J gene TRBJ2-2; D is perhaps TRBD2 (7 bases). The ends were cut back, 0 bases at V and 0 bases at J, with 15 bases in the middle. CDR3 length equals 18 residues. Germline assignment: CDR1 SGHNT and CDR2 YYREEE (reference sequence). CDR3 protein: CASSLAGRGAPNTGELFF. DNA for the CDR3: TGTGCCAGCAGCTTGGCCGGCCGGGGGGCACCGAACACCGGGGAGCTGTTTTTT.

The CDR3 coding sequence is TGTGCCAGCAGCGTTCTGGGACTAGCGGGGTGGCAAGATACGCAGTATTTT. Its protein product is CASSVLGLAGWQDTQYF. The rearrangement links TRBV9 to TRBJ2-3, with 13 bases that match TRBD2. CDR3 size: 17 residues. The V gene's germline CDR1 is SGDLS and CDR2 YYNGEE. The ends lost 2 bases at V and 5 bases at J; junction bases unmatched: 8. Looking up the rest from reference TRBV9 and TRBJ2-3 gives the full variable domain: DSGVTQTPKHLITATGQRVTLRCSPRSGDLSVYWYQQSLDQGLQFLIQYYNGEERAKGNILERFSAQQFPDLHSELNLSSLELGDSALYFCASSVLGLAGWQDTQYFGPGTRLTVL.

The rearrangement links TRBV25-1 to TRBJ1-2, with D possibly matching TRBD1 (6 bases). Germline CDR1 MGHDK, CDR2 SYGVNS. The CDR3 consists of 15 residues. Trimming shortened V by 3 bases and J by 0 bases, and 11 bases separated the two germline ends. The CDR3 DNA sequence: TGTGCCAGCAGTGATTTTAGGGGGACTAACTATGGCTACACCTTC. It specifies CASSDFRGTNYGYTF.